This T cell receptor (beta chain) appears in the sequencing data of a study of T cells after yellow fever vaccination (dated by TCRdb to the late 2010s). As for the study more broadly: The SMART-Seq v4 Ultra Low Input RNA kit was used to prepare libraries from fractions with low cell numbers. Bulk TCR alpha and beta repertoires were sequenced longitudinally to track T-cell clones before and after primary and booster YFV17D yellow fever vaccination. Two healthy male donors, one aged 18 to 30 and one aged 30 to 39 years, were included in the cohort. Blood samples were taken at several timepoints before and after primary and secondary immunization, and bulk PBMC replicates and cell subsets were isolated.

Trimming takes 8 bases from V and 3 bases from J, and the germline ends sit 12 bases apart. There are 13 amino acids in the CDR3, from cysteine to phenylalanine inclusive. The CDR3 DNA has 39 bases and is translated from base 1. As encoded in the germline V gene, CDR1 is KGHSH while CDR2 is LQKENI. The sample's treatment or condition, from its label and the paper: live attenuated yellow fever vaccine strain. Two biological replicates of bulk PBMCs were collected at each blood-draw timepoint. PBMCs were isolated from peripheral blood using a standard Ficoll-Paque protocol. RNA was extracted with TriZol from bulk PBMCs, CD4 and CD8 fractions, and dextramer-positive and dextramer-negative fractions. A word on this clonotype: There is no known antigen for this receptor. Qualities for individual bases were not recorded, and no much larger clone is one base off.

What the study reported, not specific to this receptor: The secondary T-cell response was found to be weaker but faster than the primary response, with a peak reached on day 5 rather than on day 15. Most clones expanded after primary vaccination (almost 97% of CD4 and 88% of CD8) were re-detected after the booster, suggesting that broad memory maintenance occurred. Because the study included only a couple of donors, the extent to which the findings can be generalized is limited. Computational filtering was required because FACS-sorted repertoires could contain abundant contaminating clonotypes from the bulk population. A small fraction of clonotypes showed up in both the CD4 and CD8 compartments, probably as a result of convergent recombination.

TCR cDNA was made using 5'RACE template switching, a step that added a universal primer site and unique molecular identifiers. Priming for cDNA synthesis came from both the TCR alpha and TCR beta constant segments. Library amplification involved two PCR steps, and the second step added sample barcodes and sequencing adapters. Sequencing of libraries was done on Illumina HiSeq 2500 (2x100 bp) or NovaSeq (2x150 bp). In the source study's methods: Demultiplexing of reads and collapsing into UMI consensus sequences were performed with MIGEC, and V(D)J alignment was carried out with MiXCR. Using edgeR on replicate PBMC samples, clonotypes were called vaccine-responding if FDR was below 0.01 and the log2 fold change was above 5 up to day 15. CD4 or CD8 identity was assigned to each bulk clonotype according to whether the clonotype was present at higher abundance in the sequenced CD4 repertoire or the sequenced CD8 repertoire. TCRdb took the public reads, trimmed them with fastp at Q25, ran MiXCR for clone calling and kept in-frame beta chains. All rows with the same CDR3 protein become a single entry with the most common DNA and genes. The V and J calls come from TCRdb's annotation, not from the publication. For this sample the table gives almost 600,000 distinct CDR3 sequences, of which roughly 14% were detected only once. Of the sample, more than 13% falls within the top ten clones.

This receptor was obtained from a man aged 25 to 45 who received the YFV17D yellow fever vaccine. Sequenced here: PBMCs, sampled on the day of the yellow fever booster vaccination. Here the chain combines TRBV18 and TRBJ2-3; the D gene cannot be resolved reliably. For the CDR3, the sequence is CASVHELTDTQYF. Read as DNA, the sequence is TGTGCCAGCGTGCACGAGCTTACAGATACGCAGTATTTT. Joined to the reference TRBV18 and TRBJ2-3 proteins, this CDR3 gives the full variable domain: NAGVMQNPRHLVRRRGQEARLRCSPMKGHSHVYWYRQLPEEGLKFMVYLQKENIIDESGMPKERFSAEFPKEGPSILRIQQVVRGDSAAYFCASVHELTDTQYFGPGTRLTVL.